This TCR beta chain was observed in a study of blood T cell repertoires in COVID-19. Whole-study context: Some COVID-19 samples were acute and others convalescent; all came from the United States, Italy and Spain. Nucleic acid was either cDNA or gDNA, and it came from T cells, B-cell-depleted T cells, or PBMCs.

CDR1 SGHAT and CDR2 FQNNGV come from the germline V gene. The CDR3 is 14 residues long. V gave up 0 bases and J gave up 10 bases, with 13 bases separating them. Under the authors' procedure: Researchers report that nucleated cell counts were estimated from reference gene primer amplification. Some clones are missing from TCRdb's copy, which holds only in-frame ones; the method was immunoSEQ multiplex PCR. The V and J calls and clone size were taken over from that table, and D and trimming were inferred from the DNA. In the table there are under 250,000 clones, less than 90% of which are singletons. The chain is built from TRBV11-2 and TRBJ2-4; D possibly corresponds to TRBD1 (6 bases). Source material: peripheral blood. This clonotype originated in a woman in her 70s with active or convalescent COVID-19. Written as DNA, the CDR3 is TGTGCCAGCAGCTTAGATTCAGGGGTTATAATTCAGTACTTC. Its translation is CASSLDSGVIIQYF.